This T cell receptor (beta chain) originates from a study of CD8+ T cells in alopecia areata. Overall study results and limits: Relative to mice, TCR sharing across patients was less clear, a difference possibly HLA-related. Resident alphabeta T cells of normal skin are also sequenced in scalp samples. Especially in alopecia totalis/universalis, lesional scalp showed greater clonality than normal scalp did.

Following RNA extraction, reverse transcription yielded cDNA that acted as the sequencing template. Assay: immunoSEQ multiplex PCR; the TCRdb copy retains only in-frame clones and omits some. The sample records over 150,000 clones, 56% being singletons. Note on this clone: Antigen unknown. The same CDR3 is also encoded by other DNA sequences in this sample.

PBMCs, the starting material, were the source of sorted CD4+ and CD8+ T cells. The ends were cut back, 2 bases at V and 1 base at J, with 7 bases in the middle. Germline CDR1 and CDR2: SGHRS and YFSETQ. The CDR3 sequence is 13 residues long. The TCR was taken from a human donor in good health. The sample consisted of CD8+ T cells sorted from blood. The chain recombines TRBV5-1 with TRBJ2-7; D is possibly TRBD2 (5 bases). CDR3: CASSFGLSYEQYF. CDR3 in DNA: TGCGCCAGCAGCTTCGGACTGTCCTACGAGCAGTACTTC.